This T cell receptor beta chain was profiled in a study of blood T cell repertoires in COVID-19. Study overall: T cells, B-cell-depleted T cells, or PBMCs provided the cDNA or gDNA that served as material.

The junction had 2 bases not matched to a gene; V was cut back by 1 base and J by 0 bases. Germline V CDR1 and CDR2: SGHNT, YYREEE (reference sequence). The CDR3 consists of 15 residues. Original processing notes: Reference gene primer amplification gave estimated nucleated cell counts. This table comes from immunoSEQ multiplex PCR, and its TCRdb copy is limited to in-frame clones, with some not included. V, J and clone size are those of that table, while D and trimming were read from the DNA. The sample shows about 61,000 clones, 88% of them seen only once. The source of this sequence is a human donor in a cohort sampled during active COVID-19. The source material was peripheral blood. J is TRBJ2-3 and V is TRBV5-4, with TRBD2 identical over 7 bases. The CDR3 coding sequence is TGTGCCAGCAGCTTGACGGGACTAAGCACAGATACGCAGTATTTT. Protein sequence: CASSLTGLSTDTQYF.